The T cell receptor (beta chain) described here comes from a study of CD8+ T cells in alopecia areata. This sample's treatment: oral pan-JAK inhibitor, 5-10 mg twice daily. The investigators collected lesional scalp punch biopsies and peripheral blood from alopecia areata patients. Isolated RNA was reverse transcribed into cDNA used as the sequencing template. Repertoires were generated with immunoSEQ multiplex PCR, while TCRdb's copy carries only in-frame clones and drops some. The sample records roughly 210,000 clones, less than 50% being singletons. Concerning this clone: Antigen: not known.

The CDR3 length is 15 residues. CDR1 is SGHNT, CDR2 YYREEE, per germline (reference sequence). The V gene lost 4 bases and the J gene lost 1 base, with 15 bases spanning the gap. Findings and caveats of the study: Many expanded lesional clones persisted in scalp and blood during tofacitinib treatment.

The V and J genes are TRBV5-4 and TRBJ2-7; D possibly corresponds to TRBD2 (6 bases). This clonotype was sampled from a human donor with alopecia areata. Sequenced here: CD4+ T cells sorted from blood, sampled at roughly week 36, from a patient treated with tofacitinib. The CDR3 is CASSRRAGTSYEQYF. The CDR3, as DNA: TGTGCCAGCAGCCGTCGGGCGGGAACTTCCTACGAGCAGTACTTC.